Shown below are 22 T cell receptor beta chains from a single sample sequenced in a study of blood T cells in healthy people across ages. Then a second PCR, running about 6 to 11 cycles, was carried out with a sample-barcoded 5' primer and a J-beta primer mix. TCRdb fed the 5' RACE reads into MiXCR, producing one record per CDR3 protein. This table holds about 380,000 distinct CDR3 sequences, about 55% found once. Sample: blood. The receptors were sampled from a man between 60 and 70 years old in good health.

This rearrangement joins TRBV3-1 to TRBJ2-1; unclear D gene. Germline loops: CDR1 LGHDT, CDR2 YNNKEL (reference sequence). V gave up 7 bases and J gave up 9 bases, with 19 bases separating them. CDR3 size: 14 residues. The DNA of the CDR3 is TGTGCCAGCACCCTAGACGGACCCCTTCGTGAGCAGTTCTTC. It encodes CASTLDGPLREQFF.

The chain uses TRBV20-1 and TRBJ2-6, with D perhaps being TRBD1 or TRBD2 (5 bases each). CDR1 DFQATT and CDR2 SNEGSKA come from the germline V gene (reference sequence). Trimming removed 7 bases at V and 1 base at J, with 26 bases between. The CDR3 loop spans 19 amino acids. The CDR3 loop is CSVPTRDLPKLSGANVLTF. CDR3 nucleotides: TGCAGTGTCCCTACTCGGGACCTCCCAAAACTGTCTGGGGCCAACGTCCTGACTTTC.

This clonotype has a handful of counts. The rearrangement links TRBV7-2 to TRBJ2-5, with TRBD2 matching over 7 bases. The germline V gene encodes CDR1 SGHTA and CDR2 FQGNSA. CDR3 length: 15 amino acids. Germline trimming cut 2 bases from V and 4 bases from J; bases unmatched to any gene: 7. CDR3 sequence reads: CASSLYAGVGETQYF. DNA for the CDR3: TGTGCCAGCAGCTTATACGCGGGAGTCGGAGAGACCCAGTACTTC.

The table lists this clonotype with a few counts. This rearrangement joins TRBV20-1 to TRBJ2-4; perhaps TRBD1 as D (6 bases). V lost 6 bases to trimming and J lost 0 bases, with 15 bases between them. The CDR3 is 15 amino acids. Germline CDR1 DFQATT, CDR2 SNEGSKA (reference sequence). This chain's CDR3 is CSALDRSLAKNIQYF. The CDR3 DNA is TGCAGTGCGCTAGACAGGTCCCTAGCCAAAAACATTCAGTACTTC.

The chain uses TRBV6-4 and TRBJ2-5; D is perhaps TRBD1 (6 bases). Germline CDR1 is MRHNA and CDR2 is SNTAGT. The V gene lost 5 bases and the J gene lost 4 bases, with 14 bases spanning the gap. This CDR3 is built from 14 residues. The CDR3 DNA is TGTGCCAGCAGTTATCAGGGGTGGGGAGAGACCCAGTACTTC. Amino acid sequence: CASSYQGWGETQYF.

The chain combines TRBV29-1 with TRBJ2-3; D is undetermined. The CDR3 is 13 amino acids. Trimming cost V 5 bases and J 1 base, with 10 bases left between them. The germline V gene has CDR1 SQVTM and CDR2 ANQGSEA. The CDR3 bases are TGCAGCGTTTTGCTAACCCGCACAGATACGCAGTATTTT. Translating it yields CSVLLTRTDTQYF.

This chain uses TRBV6-4 with TRBJ2-1; 9 bases agree with TRBD1. The CDR3 has 16 amino acids. The germline V gene encodes CDR1 MRHNA and CDR2 SNTAGT. V gave up 5 bases and J gave up 9 bases; unmatched junction bases: 14. The CDR3 sequence is CASSKTADRGSGEQFF. For the CDR3, the DNA is TGTGCCAGCAGTAAAACTGCGGACAGGGGAAGTGGTGAGCAGTTCTTC.

The rearrangement links TRBV6-1 to TRBJ2-1; 7 positions agree with TRBD2. This CDR3 spans 15 amino acids. CDR1 and CDR2 (germline): MNHNS, SASEGT. J was trimmed by 5 bases and V by 6 bases; bases with no gene match: 10. CDR3 in amino acids: CASSGRRAGHNEQFF. The CDR3 DNA sequence: TGTGCCAGCAGCGGGAGGCGAGCGGGCCACAATGAGCAGTTCTTC.

The V call is TRBV7-2, the J call TRBJ2-5; D is possibly TRBD2 (5 bases). This CDR3 is 15 amino acids long. Trimming pared 4 bases from V and 1 base from J, leaving 13 bases between. CDR1 SGHTA and CDR2 FQGNSA come from the germline V gene. In DNA form, the CDR3 reads TGTGCCAGCAGCTATTCACTAGGCCCCCAAGAGACCCAGTACTTC. As protein: CASSYSLGPQETQYF.

This sequence joins TRBV29-1 and TRBJ2-5, with TRBD2 matching over 16 bases. CDR1 and CDR2 from the germline V gene are SQVTM and ANQGSEA. The CDR3 loop spans 15 amino acids. Trimming cost V 4 bases and J 4 bases; bases outside gene matches: 3. The CDR3 spells CSVGGLAGGRETQYF. In nucleotides, the CDR3 is TGCAGCGTTGGGGGACTAGCGGGGGGGCGAGAGACCCAGTACTTC.

The chain carries TRBV25-1 and TRBJ2-6; D not resolved. The V gene's germline CDR1 is MGHDK and CDR2 SYGVNS. The length of the CDR3 is 15 residues. The V end lost 1 base, the J end lost 0 bases, and 4 bases lay between the germline ends. Here the CDR3 DNA reads TGTGCCAGCAGTGAATGGCGCTCTGGGGCCAACGTCCTGACTTTC. Translating it yields CASSEWRSGANVLTF.

In this sample, this clonotype turned up a few times. The V and J genes are TRBV3-1 and TRBJ2-1; TRBD2 aligns across 8 bases. Per the germline V gene, CDR1 is LGHDT and CDR2 is YNNKEL (reference sequence). Unmatched junction bases numbered 8, after V lost 5 bases and J lost 5 bases. The CDR3 is 15 amino acids. CDR3 coding DNA: TGTGCCAGCAGCTTAGCGGGACCCTTTAACAATGAGCAGTTCTTC. This codes for CASSLAGPFNNEQFF.

In the case of this clonotype: A junction end diverges from the germline sequence, so it may reflect a read error. This rearrangement joins TRBV20-1 to TRBJ2-3; the match to TRBD2 covers 8 bases. The CDR3 is 15 residues long. Looked up from germline, CDR1 is DFQATT and CDR2 is SNEGSKA (reference sequence). The CDR3 region has the DNA TGCAGTGTTAGAGACCGACTAGCGATCCCAGATACGCAGTATTTT. Protein: CSVRDRLAIPDTQYF.

This clonotype came up a few times. The chain is built from TRBV5-1 and TRBJ2-1, with 10 bases fitting TRBD2. Germline CDR1 SGHRS, CDR2 YFSETQ. CDR3 size: 17 residues. Losses at the gene ends were 1 base for V and 1 base for J; bases not matched to a gene: 5. CDR3 nucleotide sequence: TGCGCCAGCAGCTTGCGCACTAGCGGGGTTTCCTACAATGAGCAGTTCTTC. Amino acids: CASSLRTSGVSYNEQFF.

This clonotype was seen only a few times. V is TRBV20-1 and J is TRBJ2-7; 7 bases map to TRBD1. J gave up 5 bases and V 5 bases, and 3 bases lay outside the gene matches. In germline, CDR1 is DFQATT, CDR2 SNEGSKA (reference sequence). CDR3 size: 11 residues. CDR3: CSAGTGDEQYF. The CDR3 DNA follows: TGCAGTGCTGGCACAGGGGACGAGCAGTACTTC.

At least ten counts were recorded for this clonotype. The chain's CDR3 is CSARVAGTLFHEQYF. Here the CDR3 DNA reads TGCAGTGCTAGAGTAGCGGGGACCCTCTTCCACGAGCAGTACTTC. The chain uses TRBV20-1 and TRBJ2-7; 8 bases agree with TRBD2. V trimming: 1 base; J trimming: 5 bases; junction bases outside the gene matches: 10. The CDR3 loop spans 15 amino acids. Germline V gene lookup returns CDR1 DFQATT and CDR2 SNEGSKA (reference sequence).

The chain recombines TRBV9 with TRBJ2-5; D possibly matches TRBD1 or TRBD2 (5 bases each). CDR1 SGDLS and CDR2 YYNGEE come from the germline V gene. V gave up 3 bases and J gave up 7 bases, with 13 bases separating them. There are 13 residues in the CDR3. CDR3 bases: TGTGCCAGCAGCGCTAGCCCCCAGGGGACCCAGTACTTC. Its protein is CASSASPQGTQYF.

CDR3 residues: CASSPGQGAEVYGYTF. CDR3 coding DNA: TGTGCCAGCAGCCCTGGACAGGGGGCGGAAGTCTATGGCTACACCTTC. The chain employs TRBV7-6 and TRBJ1-2, with 11 nucleotides matching TRBD1. V was pared by 5 bases and J by 4 bases, with 9 bases of the junction left unmatched. The germline V gene encodes CDR1 SGHVS and CDR2 FNYEAQ. This CDR3 is 16 amino acids long.

A few counts support this clonotype. This chain links TRBV18 with TRBJ2-2, with D hard to call. CDR1 KGHSH and CDR2 LQKENI come from the germline V gene. Deletions cut 1 base from V and 6 bases from J, with 6 bases between. The CDR3 runs 13 residues. CDR3 in DNA: TGTGCCAGCTCACCACGCGCCCCCGGGGAGCTGTTTTTT. It translates to CASSPRAPGELFF.

This clonotype has just a few counts. The chain combines TRBV29-1 with TRBJ2-5, with a weak D call TRBD2 (5 bases). Germline assignment: CDR1 SQVTM and CDR2 ANQGSEA. CDR3 length equals 13 residues. The V and J ends lost 5 bases and 2 bases respectively, with 12 bases between them. This CDR3 reads CSVLVPGQETQYF. In DNA form, the CDR3 reads TGCAGCGTTCTAGTCCCGGGACAAGAGACCCAGTACTTC. Full variable domain (remainder filled in from reference TRBV29-1 and TRBJ2-5): SAVISQKPSRDICQRGTSLTIQCQVDSQVTMMFWYRQQPGQSLTLIATANQGSEATYESGFVIDKFPISRPNLTFSTLTVSNMSPEDSSIYLCSVLVPGQETQYFGPGTRLLVL.

The chain has TRBV7-6 and TRBJ2-1; 10 bases match TRBD2. Germline values: CDR1 SGHVS, CDR2 FNYEAQ. The CDR3 contains 17 residues. Trimming took 1 base from V and 4 from J; bases not matched to a gene: 7. The CDR3 spells CASSLEASGSRYNEQFF. CDR3 nucleotide sequence: TGTGCCAGCAGCTTAGAGGCTAGCGGGAGTAGGTACAATGAGCAGTTCTTC.

A few counts support this clonotype. A read error may be the cause here, since a much bigger clone is one base away. The rearrangement uses TRBV6-1 and TRBJ2-7, with TRBD2 matching 10 bases. Germline V lookup: CDR1 MNHNS, CDR2 SASEGT. This CDR3 comprises 15 residues. The V segment lost 6 bases and the J segment 7 bases; nucleotides outside the gene matches: 12. CDR3 sequence reads: CASSPSGGLGNEQYF. The CDR3 DNA sequence: TGTGCCAGCAGCCCTAGCGGGGGCTTGGGGAATGAGCAGTACTTC.